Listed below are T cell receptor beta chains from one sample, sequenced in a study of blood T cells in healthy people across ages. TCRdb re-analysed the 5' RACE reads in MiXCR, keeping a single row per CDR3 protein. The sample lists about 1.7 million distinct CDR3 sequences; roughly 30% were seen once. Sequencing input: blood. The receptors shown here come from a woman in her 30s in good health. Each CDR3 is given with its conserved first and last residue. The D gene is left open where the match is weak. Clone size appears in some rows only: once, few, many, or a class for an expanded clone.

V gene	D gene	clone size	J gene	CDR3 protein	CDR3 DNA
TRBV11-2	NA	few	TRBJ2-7	CASNRQGGCYEQYF	TGTGCCAGCAATCGGCAGGGAGGTTGTTACGAGCAGTACTTC
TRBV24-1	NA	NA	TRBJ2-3	CATSSRGARDTQYF	TGTGCCACCAGTAGTCGGGGGGCGCGAGATACGCAGTATTTT
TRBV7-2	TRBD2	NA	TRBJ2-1	CASSSSTSGYEQFF	TGTGCCAGCAGCTCGTCGACTAGCGGCTATGAGCAGTTCTTC
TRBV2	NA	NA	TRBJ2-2	CASSEWQSRTGELFF	TGTGCCAGCAGTGAATGGCAAAGTCGGACCGGGGAGCTGTTTTTT
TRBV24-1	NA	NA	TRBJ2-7	CATSATGEQYF	TGTGCCACCAGTGCTACCGGTGAGCAGTACTTC
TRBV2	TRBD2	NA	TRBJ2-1	CASSLDSGGNNEQFF	TGTGCCAGCAGTCTCGATAGCGGGGGGAACAATGAGCAGTTCTTC
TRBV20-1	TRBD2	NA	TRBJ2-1	CSARDRLLAGANNEQFF	TGCAGTGCTAGAGATCGGTTACTAGCGGGGGCGAACAATGAGCAGTTCTTC
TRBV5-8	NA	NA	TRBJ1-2	CASSLEGDGYGYTF	TGTGCCAGCAGCTTGGAGGGTGATGGCTATGGCTACACCTTC
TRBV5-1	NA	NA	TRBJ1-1	CASSLVGSGGNTEAFF	TGCGCCAGCAGCTTGGTGGGGTCAGGCGGGAACACTGAAGCTTTCTTT
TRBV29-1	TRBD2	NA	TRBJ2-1	CSFGAGVLYNEQFF	TGCAGCTTCGGTGCGGGGGTCCTCTACAATGAGCAGTTCTTC
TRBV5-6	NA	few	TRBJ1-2	CASSDQTAQSGYTF	TGTGCCAGCAGCGACCAAACAGCGCAAAGTGGCTACACCTTC